A selection of T cell receptor beta chains follows, all from one sample in a study of blood T cell repertoires in COVID-19. Generated by immunoSEQ multiplex PCR, the TCRdb table keeps only in-frame clones and is missing some. The sample includes more than 80,000 clones, about four fifths seen only once; the top ten take about 2%. Sequencing input: peripheral blood. The source of these receptors is a woman aged 70-85 years with acute or convalescent COVID-19. Each CDR3 is given with its conserved first and last residue. A D gene is named only where the DNA matches it firmly. The size entry is marked missing in some rows and otherwise reads once, few, many or a size class.

j_call: TRBJ1-4; d_call: NA; v_call: TRBV6-1; clone_size: NA; cdr3_aa: CASSEAGVGDFNEKLFF; cdr3_nt: TGTGCCAGCAGTGAAGCGGGAGTCGGGGACTTTAATGAAAAACTGTTTTTT
j_call: TRBJ2-3; d_call: TRBD2; v_call: TRBV3-1/TRBV3-2; clone_size: few; cdr3_aa: CASSPRGLEGVDTQYF; cdr3_nt: TGTGCCAGCAGCCCGCGGGGACTAGAGGGAGTCGATACGCAGTATTTT
j_call: TRBJ1-3; d_call: NA; v_call: TRBV3-1/TRBV3-2; clone_size: NA; cdr3_aa: CASSQKYGQFSGNTIYF; cdr3_nt: TGTGCCAGCAGCCAAAAGTATGGTCAGTTCTCTGGAAACACCATATATTTT
j_call: TRBJ1-6; d_call: NA; v_call: TRBV2; clone_size: once; cdr3_aa: CASSGMTVSSYNSPLHF; cdr3_nt: TGTGCCAGCAGTGGGATGACAGTCAGCTCCTATAATTCACCCCTCCACTTT
j_call: TRBJ1-4; d_call: NA; v_call: TRBV6-5; clone_size: few; cdr3_aa: CASTEGLSSEKLFF; cdr3_nt: TGTGCCAGCACGGAAGGACTCTCGTCCGAAAAACTGTTTTTT
j_call: TRBJ1-2; d_call: NA; v_call: TRBV4-2; clone_size: NA; cdr3_aa: CASSQAFRGGYGYTF; cdr3_nt: TGTGCCAGCAGCCAAGCGTTCAGGGGTGGGTATGGCTACACCTTC
j_call: TRBJ1-3; d_call: TRBD1; v_call: TRBV5-1; clone_size: NA; cdr3_aa: CASRPGTGANTIYF; cdr3_nt: TGCGCCAGCAGGCCCGGGACAGGGGCAAACACCATATATTTT
j_call: TRBJ2-2; d_call: TRBD2; v_call: TRBV2; clone_size: few; cdr3_aa: CASRGGTSGLTGELFF; cdr3_nt: TGTGCCAGCAGAGGCGGGACTAGCGGACTCACCGGGGAGCTGTTTTTT
j_call: TRBJ1-4; d_call: NA; v_call: TRBV7-9; clone_size: once; cdr3_aa: CASSKTGEKLFF; cdr3_nt: TGTGCCAGCAGTAAAACGGGTGAAAAACTGTTTTTT
j_call: TRBJ2-7; d_call: NA; v_call: TRBV27; clone_size: NA; cdr3_aa: CASSLSGAYEQYF; cdr3_nt: TGTGCCAGCAGTTTATCCGGTGCCTACGAGCAGTACTTC
j_call: TRBJ1-1; d_call: TRBD1; v_call: TRBV2; clone_size: few; cdr3_aa: CASRNAKGAGAFF; cdr3_nt: TGTGCCAGCAGGAACGCGAAGGGGGCGGGAGCTTTCTTT
j_call: TRBJ2-5; d_call: NA; v_call: TRBV3-1/TRBV3-2; clone_size: NA; cdr3_aa: CASSRLGVSESETQYF; cdr3_nt: TGTGCCAGCAGCCGCCTCGGGGTGAGCGAGTCGGAGACCCAGTACTTC
j_call: TRBJ2-1; d_call: NA; v_call: TRBV30; clone_size: NA; cdr3_aa: CAWSADEVPPNEQFF; cdr3_nt: TGTGCCTGGAGTGCCGACGAGGTCCCTCCCAATGAGCAGTTCTTC
j_call: TRBJ1-4; d_call: NA; v_call: TRBV18; clone_size: NA; cdr3_aa: CASSPRATNEKLFF; cdr3_nt: TGTGCCAGCTCACCGCGGGCAACTAATGAAAAACTGTTTTTT
j_call: TRBJ2-7; d_call: TRBD1; v_call: TRBV30; clone_size: NA; cdr3_aa: CAWSTGVRSSYEQYF; cdr3_nt: TGTGCCTGGAGCACAGGGGTCCGTTCTTCCTACGAGCAGTACTTC
j_call: TRBJ1-2; d_call: TRBD1; v_call: TRBV3-1/TRBV3-2; clone_size: NA; cdr3_aa: CASSHLGQGADYGYTF; cdr3_nt: TGTGCCAGCAGCCACCTGGGACAGGGGGCCGACTATGGCTACACCTTC
j_call: TRBJ2-2; d_call: TRBD2; v_call: TRBV5-1; clone_size: NA; cdr3_aa: CASSSLAGGATGELFF; cdr3_nt: TGCGCCAGCAGTTCATTGGCGGGGGGCGCGACCGGGGAGCTGTTTTTT
j_call: TRBJ1-1; d_call: NA; v_call: TRBV27; clone_size: NA; cdr3_aa: CASSRIAGTEAFF; cdr3_nt: TGTGCCAGCAGCCGTATAGCCGGGACTGAAGCTTTCTTT
j_call: TRBJ1-4; d_call: TRBD1; v_call: TRBV2; clone_size: NA; cdr3_aa: CASSETGSEKLFF; cdr3_nt: TGTGCCAGCAGTGAGACAGGGAGCGAAAAACTGTTTTTT
j_call: TRBJ1-6; d_call: TRBD1; v_call: TRBV10-3; clone_size: once; cdr3_aa: CAISGTGSPLHF; cdr3_nt: TGTGCCATCAGCGGGACAGGTTCACCCCTCCACTTT